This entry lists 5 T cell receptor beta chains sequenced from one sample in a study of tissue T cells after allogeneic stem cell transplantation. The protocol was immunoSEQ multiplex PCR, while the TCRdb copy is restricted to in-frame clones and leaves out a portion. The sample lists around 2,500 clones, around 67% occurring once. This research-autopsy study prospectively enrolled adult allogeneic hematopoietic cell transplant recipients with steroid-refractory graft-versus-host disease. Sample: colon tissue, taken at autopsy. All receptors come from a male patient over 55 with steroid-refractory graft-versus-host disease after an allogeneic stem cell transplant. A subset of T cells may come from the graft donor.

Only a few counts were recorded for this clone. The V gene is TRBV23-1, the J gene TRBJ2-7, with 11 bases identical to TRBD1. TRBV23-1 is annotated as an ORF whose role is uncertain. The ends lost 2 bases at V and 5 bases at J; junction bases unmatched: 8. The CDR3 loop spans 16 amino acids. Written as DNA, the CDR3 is TGCGCCAGCAGTCAAGGGGACAGGGGGTATTGTCACGAGCAGTACTTC. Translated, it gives CASSQGDRGYCHEQYF.

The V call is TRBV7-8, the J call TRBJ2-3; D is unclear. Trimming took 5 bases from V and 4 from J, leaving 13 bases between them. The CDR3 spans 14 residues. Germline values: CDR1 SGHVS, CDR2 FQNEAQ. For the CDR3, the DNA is TGTGCCAGCAGCCCCCGGAAACCCCCAGATACGCAGTATTTT. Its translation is CASSPRKPPDTQYF.

CDR3 amino acids: CAISVGGGQDEQFF. As DNA, the CDR3 is TGTGCCATCAGTGTTGGCGGGGGGCAGGATGAGCAGTTCTTC. The rearrangement joins TRBV10-3 to TRBJ2-1, with TRBD2 matching 8 bases. J gave up 8 bases and V 4 bases, and 7 bases lay outside the gene matches. Germline values: CDR1 ENHRY, CDR2 SYGVKD. The CDR3 is 14 residues long.

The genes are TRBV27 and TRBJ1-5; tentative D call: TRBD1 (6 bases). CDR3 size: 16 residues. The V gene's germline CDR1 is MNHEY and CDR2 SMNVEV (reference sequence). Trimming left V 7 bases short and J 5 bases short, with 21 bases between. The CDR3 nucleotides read TGTGCCAGCACTAATGTGGGGGCCAAAATAGATCAGCCCCAGCATTTT. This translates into CASTNVGAKIDQPQHF.

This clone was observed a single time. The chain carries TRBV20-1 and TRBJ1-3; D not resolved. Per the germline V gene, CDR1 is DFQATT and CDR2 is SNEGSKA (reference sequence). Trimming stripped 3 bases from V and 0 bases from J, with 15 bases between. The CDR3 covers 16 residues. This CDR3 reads CSASSGDYYSGNTIYF. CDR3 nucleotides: TGCAGTGCTAGTTCGGGCGACTACTACTCTGGAAACACCATATATTTT.